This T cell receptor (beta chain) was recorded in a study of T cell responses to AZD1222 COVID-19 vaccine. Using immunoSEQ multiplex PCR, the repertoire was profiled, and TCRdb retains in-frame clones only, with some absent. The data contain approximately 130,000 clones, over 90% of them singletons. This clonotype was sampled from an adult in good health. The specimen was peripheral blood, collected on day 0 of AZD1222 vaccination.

CDR3 residues: CASSADSGGNTEAFF. DNA for the CDR3: TGTGCCAGCAGCGCCGACTCAGGAGGGAACACTGAAGCTTTCTTT. The chain employs TRBV2 and TRBJ1-1; D call uncertain. V was pared by 6 bases and J by 1 base, with 15 bases between. This CDR3 has 15 amino acids. Germline CDR1 reads SNHLY; CDR2 reads FYNNEI.